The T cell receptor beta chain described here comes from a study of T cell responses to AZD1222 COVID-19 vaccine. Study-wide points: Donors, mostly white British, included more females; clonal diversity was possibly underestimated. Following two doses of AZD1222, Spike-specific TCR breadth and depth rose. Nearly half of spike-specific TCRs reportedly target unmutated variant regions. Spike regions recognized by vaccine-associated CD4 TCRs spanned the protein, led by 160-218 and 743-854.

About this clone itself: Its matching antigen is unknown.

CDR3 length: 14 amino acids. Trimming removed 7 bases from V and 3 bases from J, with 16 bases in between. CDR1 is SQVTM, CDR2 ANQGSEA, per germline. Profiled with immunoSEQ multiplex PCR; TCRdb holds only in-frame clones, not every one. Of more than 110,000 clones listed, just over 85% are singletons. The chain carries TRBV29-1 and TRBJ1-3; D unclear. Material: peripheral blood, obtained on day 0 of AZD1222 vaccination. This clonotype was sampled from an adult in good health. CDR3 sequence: CSAWSRGLGNTIYF. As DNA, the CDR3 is TGCAGCGCCTGGAGTCGTGGGCTTGGAAACACCATATATTTT.